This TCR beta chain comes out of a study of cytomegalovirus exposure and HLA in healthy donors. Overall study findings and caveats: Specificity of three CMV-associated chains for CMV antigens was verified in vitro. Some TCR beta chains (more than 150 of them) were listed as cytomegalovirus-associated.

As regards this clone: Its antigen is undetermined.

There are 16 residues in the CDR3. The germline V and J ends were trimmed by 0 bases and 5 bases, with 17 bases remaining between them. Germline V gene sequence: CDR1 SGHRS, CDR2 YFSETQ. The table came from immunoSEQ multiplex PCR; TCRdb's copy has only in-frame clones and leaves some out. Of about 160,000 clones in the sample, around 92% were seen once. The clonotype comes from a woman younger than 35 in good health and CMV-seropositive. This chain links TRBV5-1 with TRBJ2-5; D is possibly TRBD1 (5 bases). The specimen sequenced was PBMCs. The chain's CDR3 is CASSLDPVGAEETQYF. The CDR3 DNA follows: TGCGCCAGCAGCTTGGACCCAGTAGGGGCGGAGGAGACCCAGTACTTC.